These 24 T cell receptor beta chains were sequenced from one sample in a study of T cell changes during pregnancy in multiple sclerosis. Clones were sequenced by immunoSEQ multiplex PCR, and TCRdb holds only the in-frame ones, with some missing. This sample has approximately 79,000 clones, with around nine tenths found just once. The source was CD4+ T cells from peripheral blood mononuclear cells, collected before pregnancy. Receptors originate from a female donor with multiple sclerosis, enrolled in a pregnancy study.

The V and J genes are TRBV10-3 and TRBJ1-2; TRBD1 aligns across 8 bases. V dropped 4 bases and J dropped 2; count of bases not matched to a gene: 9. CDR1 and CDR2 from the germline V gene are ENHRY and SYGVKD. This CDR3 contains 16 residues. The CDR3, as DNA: TGTGCCATCAGTGCCCAGGGGGCTGTAACCAACTATGGCTACACCTTC. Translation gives CAISAQGAVTNYGYTF.

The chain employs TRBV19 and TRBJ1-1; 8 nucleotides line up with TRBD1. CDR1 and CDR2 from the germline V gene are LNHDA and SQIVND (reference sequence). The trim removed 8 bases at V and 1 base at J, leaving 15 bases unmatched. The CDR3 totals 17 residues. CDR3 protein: CASLPLRGRRGNTEAFF. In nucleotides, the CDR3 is TGTGCCAGTCTCCCTCTCAGGGGGCGACGGGGGAACACTGAAGCTTTCTTT.

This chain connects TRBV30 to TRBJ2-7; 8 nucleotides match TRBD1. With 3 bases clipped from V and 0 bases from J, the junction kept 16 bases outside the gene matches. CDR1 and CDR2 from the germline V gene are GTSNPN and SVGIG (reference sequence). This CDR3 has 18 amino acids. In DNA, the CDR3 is TGTGCCTGGAGGACCCGATATCCGGGACAGGTGACCTCCTACGAGCAGTACTTC. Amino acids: CAWRTRYPGQVTSYEQYF.

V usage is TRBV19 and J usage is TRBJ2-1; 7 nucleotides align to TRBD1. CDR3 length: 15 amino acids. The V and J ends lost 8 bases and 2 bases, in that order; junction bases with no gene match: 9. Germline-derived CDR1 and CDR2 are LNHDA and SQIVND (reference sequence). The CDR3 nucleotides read TGTGCCAGTGGCCCACAGGGGAAGGCCTACAATGAGCAGTTCTTC. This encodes CASGPQGKAYNEQFF. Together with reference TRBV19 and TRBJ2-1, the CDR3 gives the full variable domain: DGGITQSPKYLFRKEGQNVTLSCEQNLNHDAMYWYRQDPGQGLRLIYYSQIVNDFQKGDIAEGYSVSREKKESFPLTVTSAQKNPTAFYLCASGPQGKAYNEQFFGPGTRLTVL.

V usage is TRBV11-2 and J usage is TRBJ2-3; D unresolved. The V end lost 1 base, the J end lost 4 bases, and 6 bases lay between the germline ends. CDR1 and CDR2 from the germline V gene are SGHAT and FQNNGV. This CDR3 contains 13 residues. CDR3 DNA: TGTGCCAGCAGCTTAGGGCCCGCAGATACGCAGTATTTT. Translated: CASSLGPADTQYF.

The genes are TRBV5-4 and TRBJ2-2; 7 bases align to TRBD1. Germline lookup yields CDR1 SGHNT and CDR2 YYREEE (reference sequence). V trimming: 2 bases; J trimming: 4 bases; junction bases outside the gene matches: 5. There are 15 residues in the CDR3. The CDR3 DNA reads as TGTGCCAGCAGCTTATCCGGGACAGTCACCGGGGAGCTGTTTTTT. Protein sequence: CASSLSGTVTGELFF.

CDR3 sequence (DNA): TGTGCCAGCAGTATAGGGGGCGAGCAGTACTTC. This sequence encodes CASSIGGEQYF. The rearrangement links TRBV6-5 to TRBJ2-7, with D possibly matching TRBD1 (6 bases). V lost 5 bases, J lost 6 bases, and 8 bases lay in between. The CDR3 covers 11 residues. Per germline, CDR1 MNHEY and CDR2 SVGAGI.

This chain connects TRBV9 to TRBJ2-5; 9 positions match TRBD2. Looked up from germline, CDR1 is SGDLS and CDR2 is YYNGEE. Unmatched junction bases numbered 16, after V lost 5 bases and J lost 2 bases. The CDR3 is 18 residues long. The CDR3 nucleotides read TGTGCCAGCAGTCGAGCGGGAGGCCGAGAACGATTTCAAGAGACCCAGTACTTC. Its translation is CASSRAGGRERFQETQYF.

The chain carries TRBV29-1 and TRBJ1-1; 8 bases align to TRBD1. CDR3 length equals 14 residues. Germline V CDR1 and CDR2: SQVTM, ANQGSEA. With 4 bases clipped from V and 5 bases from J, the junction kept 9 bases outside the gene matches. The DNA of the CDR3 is TGCAGCGTTGGACCGCAGGGGGCGAAGACTGAAGCTTTCTTT. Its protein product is CSVGPQGAKTEAFF.

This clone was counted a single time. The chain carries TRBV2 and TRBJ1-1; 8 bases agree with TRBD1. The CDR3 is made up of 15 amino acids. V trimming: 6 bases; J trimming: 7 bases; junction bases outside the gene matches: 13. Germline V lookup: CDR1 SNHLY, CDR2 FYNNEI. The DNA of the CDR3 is TGTGCCAGCAGCGACCTGGCAGGGGGCGATTTTGAAGCTTTCTTT. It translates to CASSDLAGGDFEAFF.

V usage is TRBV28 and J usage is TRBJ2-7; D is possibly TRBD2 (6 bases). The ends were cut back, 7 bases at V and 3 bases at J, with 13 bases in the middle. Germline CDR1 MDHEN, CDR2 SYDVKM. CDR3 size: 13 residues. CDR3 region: CASTAGSLYEQYF. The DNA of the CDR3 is TGTGCCAGCACGGCGGGGTCCCTCTACGAGCAGTACTTC.

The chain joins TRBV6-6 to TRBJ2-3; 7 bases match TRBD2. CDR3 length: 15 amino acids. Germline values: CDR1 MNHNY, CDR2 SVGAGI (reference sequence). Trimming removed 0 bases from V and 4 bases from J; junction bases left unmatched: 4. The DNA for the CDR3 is TGTGCCAGCAGTTACTCGTCTAGCGGTCCAGATACGCAGTATTTT. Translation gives CASSYSSSGPDTQYF.

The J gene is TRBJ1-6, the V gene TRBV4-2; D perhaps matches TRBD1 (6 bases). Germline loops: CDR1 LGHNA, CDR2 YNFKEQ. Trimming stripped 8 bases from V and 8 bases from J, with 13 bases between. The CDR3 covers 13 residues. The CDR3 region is CASRRDNDSPLHF. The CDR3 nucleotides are TGTGCCAGCCGCCGGGACAACGATTCACCCCTCCACTTT.

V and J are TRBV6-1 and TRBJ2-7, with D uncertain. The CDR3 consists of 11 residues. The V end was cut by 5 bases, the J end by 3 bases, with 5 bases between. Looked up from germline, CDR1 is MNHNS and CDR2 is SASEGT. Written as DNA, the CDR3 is TGTGCCAGCAGTCAATTCTACGAGCAGTACTTC. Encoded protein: CASSQFYEQYF.

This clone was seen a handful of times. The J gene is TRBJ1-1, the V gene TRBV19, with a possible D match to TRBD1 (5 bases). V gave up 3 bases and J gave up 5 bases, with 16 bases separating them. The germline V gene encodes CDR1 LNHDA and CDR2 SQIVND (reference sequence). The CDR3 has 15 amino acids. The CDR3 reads CASSIFSGIGTEAFF. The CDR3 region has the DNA TGTGCCAGTAGTATTTTTTCAGGGATTGGAACTGAAGCTTTCTTT. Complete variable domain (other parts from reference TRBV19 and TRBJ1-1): DGGITQSPKYLFRKEGQNVTLSCEQNLNHDAMYWYRQDPGQGLRLIYYSQIVNDFQKGDIAEGYSVSREKKESFPLTVTSAQKNPTAFYLCASSIFSGIGTEAFFGQGTRLTVV.

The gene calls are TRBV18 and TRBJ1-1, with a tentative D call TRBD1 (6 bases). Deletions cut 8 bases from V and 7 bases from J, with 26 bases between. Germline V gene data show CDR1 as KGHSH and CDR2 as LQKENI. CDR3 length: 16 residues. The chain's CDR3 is CASQPQGLPNGIEAFF. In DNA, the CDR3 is TGTGCCAGCCAACCGCAGGGGCTGCCGAATGGGATTGAAGCTTTCTTT.

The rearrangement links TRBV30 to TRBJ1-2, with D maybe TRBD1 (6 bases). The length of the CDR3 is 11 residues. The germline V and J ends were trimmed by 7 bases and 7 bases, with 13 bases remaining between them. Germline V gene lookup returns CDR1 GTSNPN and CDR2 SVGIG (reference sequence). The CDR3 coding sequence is TGTGCCTCATCAGGACAGCCTGGCTACACCTTC. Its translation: CASSGQPGYTF.

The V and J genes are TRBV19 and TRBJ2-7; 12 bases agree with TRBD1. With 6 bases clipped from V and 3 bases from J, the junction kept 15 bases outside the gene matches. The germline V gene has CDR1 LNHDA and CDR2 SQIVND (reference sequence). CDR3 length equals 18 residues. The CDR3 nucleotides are TGTGCCAGTAGCCATCGTACCCGAGGGACAGGGGGCAGCTACGAGCAGTACTTC. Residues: CASSHRTRGTGGSYEQYF. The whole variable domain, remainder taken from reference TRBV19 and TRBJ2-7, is DGGITQSPKYLFRKEGQNVTLSCEQNLNHDAMYWYRQDPGQGLRLIYYSQIVNDFQKGDIAEGYSVSREKKESFPLTVTSAQKNPTAFYLCASSHRTRGTGGSYEQYFGPGTRLTVT.

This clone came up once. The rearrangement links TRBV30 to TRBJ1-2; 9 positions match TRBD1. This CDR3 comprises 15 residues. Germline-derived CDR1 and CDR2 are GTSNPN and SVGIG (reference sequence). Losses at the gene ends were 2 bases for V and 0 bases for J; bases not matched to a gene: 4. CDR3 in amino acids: CAWSTRDRANYGYTF. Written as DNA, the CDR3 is TGTGCCTGGAGTACTCGGGACAGGGCTAACTATGGCTACACCTTC.

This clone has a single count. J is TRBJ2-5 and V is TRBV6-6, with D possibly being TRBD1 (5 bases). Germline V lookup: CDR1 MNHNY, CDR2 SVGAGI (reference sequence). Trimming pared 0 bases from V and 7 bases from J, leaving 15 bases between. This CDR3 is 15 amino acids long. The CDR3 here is CASSYSIGALGTQYF. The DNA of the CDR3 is TGTGCCAGCAGTTACTCGATAGGGGCGCTTGGGACCCAGTACTTC.

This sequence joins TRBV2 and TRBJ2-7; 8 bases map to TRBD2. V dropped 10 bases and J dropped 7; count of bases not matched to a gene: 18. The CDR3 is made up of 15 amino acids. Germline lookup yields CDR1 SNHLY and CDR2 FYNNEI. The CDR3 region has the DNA TGTGCCAAATCCGGGAGGGCTTCACCCGGGGGGGAGCAGTACTTC. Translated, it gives CAKSGRASPGGEQYF.

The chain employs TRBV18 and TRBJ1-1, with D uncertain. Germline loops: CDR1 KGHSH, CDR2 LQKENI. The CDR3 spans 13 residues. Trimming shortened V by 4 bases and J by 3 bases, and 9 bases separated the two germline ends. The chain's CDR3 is CASSRFSDTEAFF. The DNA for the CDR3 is TGTGCCAGCTCACGTTTTTCTGACACTGAAGCTTTCTTT.

The CDR3 coding sequence is TGTGCCAGCAGTGAAGCGAGTAGCTACAATGAGCAGTTCTTC. This sequence encodes CASSEASSYNEQFF. This chain connects TRBV6-1 to TRBJ2-1, with no clear D. Deletions cut 0 bases from V and 3 bases from J, with 6 bases between. There are 14 residues in the CDR3. Germline lookup yields CDR1 MNHNS and CDR2 SASEGT.

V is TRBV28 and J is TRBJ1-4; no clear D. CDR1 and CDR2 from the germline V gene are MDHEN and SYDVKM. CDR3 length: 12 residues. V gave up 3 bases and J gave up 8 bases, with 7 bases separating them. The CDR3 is CASSLGGEKLFF. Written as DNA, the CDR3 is TGTGCCAGCAGTTTGGGAGGCGAAAAACTGTTTTTT.